This T cell receptor beta chain was observed in a study of radiotherapy plus CTLA-4 blockade in lung cancer. Overall study context: Objective response was observed in over 15% of patients, and disease control in approximately 30%. Overall study findings and caveats: In blood, tumor-derived TCR clones expanded after radiotherapy plus ipilimumab. In blood, early T cell clone dynamics reportedly predicted response best, together with interferon-beta.

The germline CDR1 and CDR2 sequences are SGHRS and YFSETQ. Trimming at V came to 0 bases and at J to 6 bases, leaving 2 bases not matched to a gene. The CDR3 is 13 residues long. CTLA-4 blockade using ipilimumab, together with focal radiation, was received by patients with chemo-refractory metastatic non-small-cell lung cancer. Clones were sequenced by immunoSEQ multiplex PCR, and TCRdb holds only the in-frame ones, with some missing. Of some 67,000 clones detected, more than 70% appear once; the ten largest clones hold about 15%. About this clone itself: The antigen is unknown.

The receptor was derived from a human donor with non-small cell lung cancer whose response to radiotherapy plus ipilimumab could not be evaluated. Some clones in this sample may be carry-over from other donors' samples. The starting material was peripheral blood, obtained from a patient treated with radiotherapy plus ipilimumab. The V call is TRBV5-1, the J call TRBJ1-1; 7 bases fit TRBD1. CDR3 in amino acids: CASSLDRGAEAFF. CDR3 DNA sequence: TGCGCCAGCAGCTTGGACAGGGGCGCTGAAGCTTTCTTT.